Listed below are T cell receptor beta chains from one sample, sequenced in a study of T-cell memory formation after mild COVID-19. In TCRdb, the 5' RACE reads were re-called with MiXCR into one record per CDR3 protein. The sample carries about 320,000 distinct CDR3 sequences, 13% to 15% recorded once. The sequenced sample consisted of PBMCs or a T cell subset sorted from them (not recorded which). These receptors all come from a man aged 18 to 30 who had mild COVID-19 (a few samples of this study predate the infection). Cell type and time point are not known. Each CDR3 is given with its conserved first and last residue. D genes are given only for firm matches. Clone size is not always given. Where it is, it says once, few, many or a class for expanded clones.

d_call: TRBD1
v_call: TRBV7-2
clone_size: .
cdr3_length: 13
j_call: TRBJ1-4
cdr3_aa: CASRTGAGEKLFF
cdr3_nt: TGTGCCAGCCGGACAGGGGCCGGAGAAAAACTGTTTTTT

d_call: TRBD1
v_call: TRBV29-1
clone_size: .
cdr3_length: 14
j_call: TRBJ1-1
cdr3_aa: CSVEDQGGYTEAFF
cdr3_nt: TGCAGCGTTGAAGATCAGGGGGGATACACTGAAGCTTTCTTT

d_call: .
v_call: TRBV6-2/TRBV6-3
clone_size: many
cdr3_length: 11
j_call: TRBJ2-2
cdr3_aa: CASTLAGELFF
cdr3_nt: TGTGCCAGCACTCTAGCGGGGGAGCTGTTTTTT

d_call: .
v_call: TRBV7-2
clone_size: few
cdr3_length: 13
j_call: TRBJ2-7
cdr3_aa: CASSLGWGYEQYF
cdr3_nt: TGTGCCAGCAGCTTAGGTTGGGGATACGAGCAGTACTTC

d_call: TRBD2
v_call: TRBV3-1
clone_size: few
cdr3_length: 16
j_call: TRBJ2-5
cdr3_aa: CASSWGTSGGAGTQYF
cdr3_nt: TGTGCCAGCAGCTGGGGGACTAGCGGGGGGGCAGGGACCCAGTACTTC

d_call: .
v_call: TRBV24-1
clone_size: .
cdr3_length: 15
j_call: TRBJ2-3
cdr3_aa: CATSDARLASDTQYF
cdr3_nt: TGTGCCACCAGTGATGCTCGTCTAGCTTCAGATACGCAGTATTTT

d_call: .
v_call: TRBV7-8
clone_size: .
cdr3_length: 12
j_call: TRBJ2-5
cdr3_aa: CASSIRRETQYF
cdr3_nt: TGTGCCAGCAGCATCCGAAGAGAGACCCAGTACTTC

d_call: .
v_call: TRBV6-2/TRBV6-3
clone_size: few
cdr3_length: 11
j_call: TRBJ2-5
cdr3_aa: CASILGETQYF
cdr3_nt: TGTGCCAGCATCCTGGGGGAGACCCAGTACTTC

d_call: TRBD1
v_call: TRBV29-1
clone_size: few
cdr3_length: 12
j_call: TRBJ2-5
cdr3_aa: CSVRQGIETQYF
cdr3_nt: TGCAGCGTTAGACAGGGGATAGAGACCCAGTACTTC

d_call: .
v_call: TRBV30
clone_size: .
cdr3_length: 11
j_call: TRBJ2-5
cdr3_aa: CAWSKEETQYF
cdr3_nt: TGTGCCTGGAGCAAGGAAGAGACCCAGTACTTC

d_call: .
v_call: TRBV6-6
clone_size: few
cdr3_length: 17
j_call: TRBJ2-2
cdr3_aa: CASSLSSTMLSTGELFF
cdr3_nt: TGTGCCAGCAGCCTATCCTCGACGATGTTATCCACCGGGGAGCTGTTTTTT

d_call: .
v_call: TRBV28
clone_size: .
cdr3_length: 14
j_call: TRBJ2-4
cdr3_aa: CASSLRPGKRIQYF
cdr3_nt: TGTGCCAGCAGTTTAAGGCCCGGGAAGCGGATTCAGTACTTC

d_call: TRBD1
v_call: TRBV4-2
clone_size: .
cdr3_length: 14
j_call: TRBJ1-4
cdr3_aa: CASSQDSTGLKLFF
cdr3_nt: TGTGCCAGCAGCCAGGATTCGACAGGGCTAAAACTGTTTTTT

d_call: TRBD1
v_call: TRBV7-9
clone_size: few
cdr3_length: 16
j_call: TRBJ2-6
cdr3_aa: CASSRQGAPGANVLTF
cdr3_nt: TGTGCCAGCAGCCGACAGGGGGCTCCTGGGGCCAACGTCCTGACTTTC

d_call: .
v_call: TRBV28
clone_size: .
cdr3_length: 13
j_call: TRBJ2-1
cdr3_aa: CASSFGVYNEQFF
cdr3_nt: TGTGCCAGCAGTTTTGGGGTTTACAATGAGCAGTTCTTC

d_call: TRBD2
v_call: TRBV5-5
clone_size: many
cdr3_length: 17
j_call: TRBJ2-1
cdr3_aa: CASSLAGTAGVIDEQFF
cdr3_nt: TGTGCCAGCAGCTTGGCGGGGACTGCGGGGGTGATTGATGAGCAGTTCTTC

d_call: TRBD1
v_call: TRBV7-2
clone_size: many
cdr3_length: 13
j_call: TRBJ1-2
cdr3_aa: CASSSANRGGYTF
cdr3_nt: TGTGCCAGCAGCTCCGCAAACAGGGGCGGCTACACCTTC

d_call: .
v_call: TRBV12-3/TRBV12-4
clone_size: .
cdr3_length: 15
j_call: TRBJ2-2
cdr3_aa: CASSPGTTNTGELFF
cdr3_nt: TGTGCCAGCAGCCCCGGGACAACGAACACCGGGGAGCTGTTTTTT

d_call: TRBD2
v_call: TRBV11-2
clone_size: few
cdr3_length: 16
j_call: TRBJ2-3
cdr3_aa: CASSLEGSGGTDTQYF
cdr3_nt: TGTGCCAGCAGCTTAGAGGGTAGCGGGGGGACAGATACGCAGTATTTT

d_call: .
v_call: TRBV9
clone_size: few
cdr3_length: 14
j_call: TRBJ2-4
cdr3_aa: CASSVGRDGDIQYF
cdr3_nt: TGTGCCAGCAGCGTAGGAAGGGATGGGGACATTCAGTACTTC

d_call: .
v_call: TRBV30
clone_size: few
cdr3_length: 15
j_call: TRBJ2-2
cdr3_aa: CAYSTGGRDTGELFF
cdr3_nt: TGTGCCTACTCGACCGGAGGCCGGGACACCGGGGAGCTGTTTTTT

d_call: TRBD2
v_call: TRBV20-1
clone_size: few
cdr3_length: 16
j_call: TRBJ2-2
cdr3_aa: CSASGTSASYTGELFF
cdr3_nt: TGCAGTGCCTCCGGGACTAGCGCCTCCTACACCGGGGAGCTGTTTTTT

d_call: TRBD2
v_call: TRBV11-2
clone_size: many
cdr3_length: 15
j_call: TRBJ2-3
cdr3_aa: CASSLQRGGVYTQYF
cdr3_nt: TGTGCCAGCAGCTTACAGCGGGGGGGCGTGTATACGCAGTATTTT

d_call: TRBD1
v_call: TRBV5-1
clone_size: .
cdr3_length: 14
j_call: TRBJ2-5
cdr3_aa: CASSMGQIKETQYF
cdr3_nt: TGCGCCAGCAGCATGGGACAGATTAAAGAGACCCAGTACTTC

d_call: .
v_call: TRBV5-1
clone_size: .
cdr3_length: 13
j_call: TRBJ1-1
cdr3_aa: CASSPHRETEAFF
cdr3_nt: TGCGCCAGCAGCCCCCACAGGGAAACTGAAGCTTTCTTT

d_call: TRBD1
v_call: TRBV7-2
clone_size: .
cdr3_length: 14
j_call: TRBJ2-7
cdr3_aa: CASSHRDRHYEQYF
cdr3_nt: TGTGCCAGCAGCCACCGGGACAGACACTACGAGCAGTACTTC

d_call: .
v_call: TRBV18
clone_size: .
cdr3_length: 16
j_call: TRBJ1-6
cdr3_aa: CASSPLNSVNGSPLHF
cdr3_nt: TGTGCCAGCTCACCACTGAACTCGGTCAATGGGTCACCCCTCCACTTT

d_call: TRBD1
v_call: TRBV4-3
clone_size: .
cdr3_length: 16
j_call: TRBJ2-7
cdr3_aa: CASSQEGARGYYEQYF
cdr3_nt: TGCGCCAGCAGCCAAGAGGGAGCCAGGGGGTACTACGAGCAGTACTTC

d_call: .
v_call: TRBV9
clone_size: .
cdr3_length: 15
j_call: TRBJ2-5
cdr3_aa: CASSVAGALQETQYF
cdr3_nt: TGTGCCAGCAGCGTAGCGGGGGCCCTCCAAGAGACCCAGTACTTC

d_call: .
v_call: TRBV20-1
clone_size: few
cdr3_length: 13
j_call: TRBJ1-4
cdr3_aa: CRGHQATNEKLFF
cdr3_nt: TGCAGAGGCCATCAGGCAACTAATGAAAAACTGTTTTTT

d_call: .
v_call: TRBV4-1
clone_size: few
cdr3_length: 15
j_call: TRBJ1-5
cdr3_aa: CASSQARGSNQPQHF
cdr3_nt: TGCGCCAGCAGCCAAGCCAGGGGAAGCAATCAGCCCCAGCATTTT

d_call: .
v_call: TRBV5-1
clone_size: few
cdr3_length: 14
j_call: TRBJ1-1
cdr3_aa: CASSLYRMNTEAFF
cdr3_nt: TGCGCCAGCAGCTTGTATCGTATGAACACTGAAGCTTTCTTT

d_call: .
v_call: TRBV6-1
clone_size: .
cdr3_length: 14
j_call: TRBJ2-5
cdr3_aa: CASSEAGGPETQYF
cdr3_nt: TGTGCCAGCAGTGAAGCGGGGGGGCCAGAGACCCAGTACTTC

d_call: .
v_call: TRBV7-2
clone_size: few
cdr3_length: 16
j_call: TRBJ1-3
cdr3_aa: CASSLAGRTLGNTIYF
cdr3_nt: TGTGCCAGCAGCTTAGCGGGTCGGACGCTTGGAAACACCATATATTTT

d_call: TRBD2
v_call: TRBV20-1
clone_size: .
cdr3_length: 16
j_call: TRBJ2-1
cdr3_aa: CSARVAGGNSYNEQFF
cdr3_nt: TGCAGTGCTAGGGTAGCGGGCGGGAACTCCTACAATGAGCAGTTCTTC

d_call: .
v_call: TRBV12-3/TRBV12-4
clone_size: .
cdr3_length: 14
j_call: TRBJ2-1
cdr3_aa: CASSSAVQAEEQFF
cdr3_nt: TGTGCCAGCAGTTCTGCGGTCCAGGCGGAGGAGCAGTTCTTC

d_call: TRBD2
v_call: TRBV25-1
clone_size: few
cdr3_length: 13
j_call: TRBJ2-7
cdr3_aa: CASRGRGDYEQYF
cdr3_nt: TGTGCCAGCAGGGGGAGGGGCGACTACGAGCAGTACTTC

d_call: .
v_call: TRBV28
clone_size: few
cdr3_length: 15
j_call: TRBJ1-1
cdr3_aa: CASNGRAPSDTEAFF
cdr3_nt: TGTGCCAGCAACGGAAGGGCCCCATCTGACACTGAAGCTTTCTTT

d_call: .
v_call: TRBV20-1
clone_size: few
cdr3_length: 12
j_call: TRBJ2-7
cdr3_aa: CSARPSPYEQYF
cdr3_nt: TGCAGTGCTAGACCGAGTCCCTACGAGCAGTACTTC

d_call: .
v_call: TRBV18
clone_size: few
cdr3_length: 13
j_call: TRBJ1-2
cdr3_aa: CASSPKEQVRITF
cdr3_nt: TGTGCCAGCTCACCAAAGGAGCAAGTTAGGATCACCTTC

d_call: TRBD2
v_call: TRBV20-1
clone_size: .
cdr3_length: 16
j_call: TRBJ2-5
cdr3_aa: CTPWPFLLAGRETQYF
cdr3_nt: TGCACCCCCTGGCCCTTTCTACTAGCGGGGCGAGAGACCCAGTACTTC

d_call: .
v_call: TRBV12-3/TRBV12-4
clone_size: many
cdr3_length: 12
j_call: TRBJ2-5
cdr3_aa: CASSLQQETQYF
cdr3_nt: TGTGCCAGCAGTTTACAGCAAGAGACCCAGTACTTC

d_call: .
v_call: TRBV27
clone_size: many
cdr3_length: 11
j_call: TRBJ2-1
cdr3_aa: CASSLGLEQFF
cdr3_nt: TGTGCCAGCAGTTTAGGATTAGAGCAGTTCTTC

d_call: .
v_call: TRBV7-6
clone_size: few
cdr3_length: 16
j_call: TRBJ2-2
cdr3_aa: CASSPAAGRYTGELFF
cdr3_nt: TGTGCCAGCAGCCCTGCGGCGGGACGGTACACCGGGGAGCTGTTTTTT